The T cell receptor beta chain under discussion was sequenced for a study of blood T cell repertoires in COVID-19. Study information: Specimens from acute and convalescent COVID-19 originated in the United States, Italy and Spain.

Per the authors' pipeline: It was from reference gene primer amplification that nucleated cell counts were estimated. Profiling relied on immunoSEQ multiplex PCR, and the TCRdb table lists in-frame clones only, not all of them. That table furnishes V, J and clone size, whereas the DNA furnished D and trimming. The data contain around 130,000 clones, around 85% of them singletons. With 3 bases removed from V and 7 bases from J, the gap between germline ends came to 12 bases. The CDR3 runs 13 residues. The sequenced sample consisted of peripheral blood. The origin of this receptor is a human donor in a cohort sampled during active COVID-19. The chain employs TRBV12-3 or TRBV12-4 and TRBJ1-1, with unresolved D. The chain's CDR3 is CASSFMGVGEAFF. In nucleotides, the CDR3 is TGTGCCAGCAGTTTCATGGGAGTAGGTGAAGCTTTCTTT.